This T cell receptor beta chain was sequenced in a study of blood T cell repertoires in COVID-19. Study at large: Samples of COVID-19 (acute and convalescent) were obtained from the United States, Italy and Spain. From T cells, B-cell-depleted T cells, or PBMCs came the material, which was cDNA or gDNA.

Study processing details: Counts of nucleated cells, estimated from reference gene primer amplification, were obtained. Measured with immunoSEQ multiplex PCR; TCRdb has only the in-frame clones, and not every one. For V, J and clone size, that table is used; D and trimming come from the DNA. The sample records some 87,000 clones, over 75% being singletons. Germline values: CDR1 SNHLY, CDR2 FYNNEI. Trimming pared 1 base from V and 1 base from J, leaving 7 bases between. The CDR3 runs 15 residues. This sequence was found in a man aged 80 or over with active or convalescent COVID-19. The sequenced sample was peripheral blood. The V gene is TRBV2, the J gene TRBJ2-2, with D perhaps TRBD1 (5 bases). The CDR3 protein is CASSEGGQNTGELFF. CDR3 DNA: TGTGCCAGCAGTGAAGGAGGACAGAACACCGGGGAGCTGTTTTTT. Full variable domain (remainder filled in from reference TRBV2 and TRBJ2-2): EPEVTQTPSHQVTQMGQEVILRCVPISNHLYFYWYRQILGQKVEFLVSFYNNEISEKSEIFDDQFSVERPDGSNFTLKIRSTKLEDSAMYFCASSEGGQNTGELFFGEGSRLTVL.